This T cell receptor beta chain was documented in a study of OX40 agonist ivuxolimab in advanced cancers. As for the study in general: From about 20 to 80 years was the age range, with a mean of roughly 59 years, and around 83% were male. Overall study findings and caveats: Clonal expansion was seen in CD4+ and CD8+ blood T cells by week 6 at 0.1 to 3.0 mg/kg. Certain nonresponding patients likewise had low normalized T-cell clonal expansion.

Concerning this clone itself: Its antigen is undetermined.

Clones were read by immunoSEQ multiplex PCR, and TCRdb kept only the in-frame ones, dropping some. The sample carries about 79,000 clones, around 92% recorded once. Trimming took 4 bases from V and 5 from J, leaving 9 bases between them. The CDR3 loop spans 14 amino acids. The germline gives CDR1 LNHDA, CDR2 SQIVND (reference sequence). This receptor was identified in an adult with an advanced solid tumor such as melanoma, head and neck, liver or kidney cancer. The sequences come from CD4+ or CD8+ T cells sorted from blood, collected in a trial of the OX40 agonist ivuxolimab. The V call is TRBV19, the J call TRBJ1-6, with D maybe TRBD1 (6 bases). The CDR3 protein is CASSTWTDNSPLHF. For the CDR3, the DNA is TGTGCCAGTAGTACCTGGACAGATAATTCACCCCTCCACTTT.